The next 20 T cell receptor beta chains were all read from a single sample in a study of graft-versus-host responses after intestinal transplantation. The table came from immunoSEQ multiplex PCR; TCRdb's copy has only in-frame clones and leaves some out. The table has 90,000 to 120,000 clones, approximately 90% seen once; the top ten hold less than 0.8%. Their cognate antigens are unknown. Sequenced material: unstimulated CD4+ T cells sorted from spleen or lymph node cells, taken before transplant. The origin of the receptors is a human donor who was the organ donor for an intestinal transplant.

This clone was seen just once. J is TRBJ1-5 and V is TRBV18; D is undetermined. CDR3 size: 14 residues. Deletions cut 0 bases from V and 3 bases from J, with 6 bases between. Germline V gene sequence: CDR1 KGHSH, CDR2 LQKENI. As DNA, the CDR3 is TGTGCCAGCTCACCACCAGGCCCCAATCAGCCCCAGCATTTT. Encoded protein: CASSPPGPNQPQHF.

The chain links TRBV19 to TRBJ2-5; 11 nucleotides align to TRBD1. V trimming: 5 bases; J trimming: 2 bases; junction bases outside the gene matches: 10. Germline values: CDR1 LNHDA, CDR2 SQIVND (reference sequence). The CDR3 sequence is 17 residues long. The CDR3: CASSSPAGQGGQETQYF. DNA of the CDR3: TGTGCCAGTAGTTCCCCAGCGGGACAGGGGGGTCAAGAGACCCAGTACTTC. Full variable domain (remainder filled in from reference TRBV19 and TRBJ2-5): DGGITQSPKYLFRKEGQNVTLSCEQNLNHDAMYWYRQDPGQGLRLIYYSQIVNDFQKGDIAEGYSVSREKKESFPLTVTSAQKNPTAFYLCASSSPAGQGGQETQYFGPGTRLLVL.

V is TRBV5-1 and J is TRBJ1-2; D remains ambiguous. V lost 5 bases and J 6 bases, leaving 11 bases between the germline ends. Looked up from germline, CDR1 is SGHRS and CDR2 is YFSETQ. This CDR3 is built from 12 residues. CDR3 sequence: CASRHGENGYTF. The CDR3 bases are TGCGCCAGCAGGCATGGGGAGAATGGCTACACCTTC.

V is TRBV11-3 and J is TRBJ2-5; TRBD2 aligns across 12 bases. Germline lookup yields CDR1 SGHNT and CDR2 YENEEA. This CDR3 is built from 16 residues. The junction had 9 bases not matched to a gene; V was cut back by 5 bases and J by 5 bases. Written as DNA, the CDR3 is TGTGCCAGCAGCCCTGGACTAGCGGGGTCATCGGAGACCCAGTACTTC. Translating it yields CASSPGLAGSSETQYF.

This chain links TRBV27 with TRBJ2-2; 15 bases align to TRBD2. With V trimmed by 5 bases and J by 3 bases, 16 bases remained unmatched. CDR1 is MNHEY, CDR2 SMNVEV, per germline (reference sequence). The CDR3 is 21 residues long. The CDR3 DNA sequence: TGTGCCAGCAGTCGTTTGCCGGGACTAGCGGGAGGATTTCCGCACACCGGGGAGCTGTTTTTT. This gives the protein CASSRLPGLAGGFPHTGELFF.

The V and J genes are TRBV11-1 and TRBJ2-3, with 9 bases aligning to TRBD2. CDR1 SGHAT and CDR2 FQDESV come from the germline V gene (reference sequence). Germline trimming cut 6 bases from V and 5 bases from J; bases unmatched to any gene: 15. The CDR3 totals 17 residues. As DNA, the CDR3 is TGTGCCAGCAGTCCAAACGGACTAGCGAGTTGGGGAGATACGCAGTATTTT. It codes for CASSPNGLASWGDTQYF.

The genes are TRBV5-1 and TRBJ1-6, with unresolved D. CDR3 length equals 15 residues. V was pared by 2 bases and J by 8 bases, with 14 bases between. The V gene's germline CDR1 is SGHRS and CDR2 YFSETQ. Here the CDR3 DNA reads TGCGCCAGCAGCTTAGTGGGAGGGATTGATTCACCCCTCCACTTT. Amino acids: CASSLVGGIDSPLHF.

The J gene is TRBJ2-1, the V gene TRBV7-7, with D hard to call. CDR1 is SSHAT, CDR2 FNYEAQ, per germline (reference sequence). This CDR3 spans 15 amino acids. The V gene lost 1 base and the J gene lost 2 bases, with 9 bases spanning the gap. The CDR3 protein is CASSLEAKPYNEQFF. For the CDR3, the DNA is TGTGCCAGCAGCTTAGAAGCGAAACCCTACAATGAGCAGTTCTTC.

The chain employs TRBV6-1 and TRBJ2-3; 7 bases match TRBD1. V dropped 6 bases and J dropped 6; count of bases not matched to a gene: 3. The germline CDR1 and CDR2 sequences are MNHNS and SASEGT. The CDR3 covers 12 residues. CDR3 nucleotides: TGTGCCAGCAGGACAGGGTCCGATACGCAGTATTTT. Protein product: CASRTGSDTQYF.

V gene TRBV5-1 combines with J gene TRBJ1-1, with TRBD1 identical over 7 bases. Trimming cost V 4 bases and J 7 bases; bases outside gene matches: 10. The V gene's germline CDR1 is SGHRS and CDR2 YFSETQ. This CDR3 comprises 14 residues. CDR3 nucleotide sequence: TGCGCCAGCAGCCCGGAAGGGGGCAGGGGTGAAGCTTTCTTT. Its protein is CASSPEGGRGEAFF.

The rearrangement uses TRBV5-6 and TRBJ2-3; tentative D call: TRBD2 (6 bases). Trimming took off 7 bases at V and 3 bases at J, with 15 bases between the two ends. CDR1 and CDR2 from the germline V gene are SGHDT and YYEEEE. The CDR3 spans 14 residues. As DNA, the CDR3 is TGTGCCAGCTTGGGCTGGGGGAGGACAGATACGCAGTATTTT. Translated: CASLGWGRTDTQYF.

The chain carries TRBV27 and TRBJ2-7; TRBD2 is a possible D gene (5 bases). Germline lookup yields CDR1 MNHEY and CDR2 SMNVEV (reference sequence). The CDR3 is 16 amino acids. Trimming shortened V by 8 bases and J by 0 bases, and 20 bases separated the two germline ends. The CDR3 is CASVLEGPRLSYEQYF. Written as DNA, the CDR3 is TGTGCCAGCGTACTAGAGGGCCCGAGGCTCTCCTACGAGCAGTACTTC.

DNA of the CDR3: TGTGCCAGTAGTAGGACAGCAACTAATGAAAAACTGTTTTTT. Encoded protein: CASSRTATNEKLFF. The chain employs TRBV19 and TRBJ1-4; weak D call: TRBD1 (6 bases). CDR3 size: 14 residues. Germline V gene data show CDR1 as LNHDA and CDR2 as SQIVND (reference sequence). The V end was cut by 4 bases, the J end by 0 bases, with 6 bases between.

The rearrangement joins TRBV4-2 to TRBJ2-3; D remains ambiguous. V gave up 0 bases and J gave up 2 bases, with 12 bases separating them. The CDR3 totals 16 residues. The germline gives CDR1 LGHNA, CDR2 YNFKEQ. DNA for the CDR3: TGTGCCAGCAGCCAAGACTCCACACTTAACACAGATACGCAGTATTTT. This gives the protein CASSQDSTLNTDTQYF.

This chain joins TRBV15 and TRBJ1-2, with a possible D match to TRBD1 (5 bases). The CDR3 sequence is 15 residues long. Germline CDR1 is LNHNV and CDR2 is YYDKDF (reference sequence). V shed 3 bases and J shed 2 bases, with 13 bases lying between them. The chain's CDR3 is CATSRTGRTNYGYTF. CDR3 DNA: TGTGCCACCAGCAGGACGGGACGGACGAACTATGGCTACACCTTC.

The gene calls are TRBV5-5 and TRBJ1-1; no firm D call. V was cut by 2 bases and J by 0 bases, with 5 bases left in between. This CDR3 spans 13 amino acids. The germline V gene encodes CDR1 SGHKS and CDR2 YYEKEE (reference sequence). For the CDR3, the DNA is TGTGCCAGCAGCTTACAGTTGAACACTGAAGCTTTCTTT. This gives the protein CASSLQLNTEAFF.

The chain carries TRBV5-6 and TRBJ1-5, with 9 bases that match TRBD1. This CDR3 is built from 19 residues. The ends lost 0 bases at V and 2 bases at J; junction bases unmatched: 12. The germline V gene has CDR1 SGHDT and CDR2 YYEEEE. Here the CDR3 reads CASSLAGTGLSLGNQPQHF. For the CDR3, the DNA is TGTGCCAGCAGCTTGGCCGGGACAGGGCTGTCCCTCGGCAATCAGCCCCAGCATTTT.

This clone appeared once. The chain has TRBV27 and TRBJ2-1; 15 positions match TRBD2. Per the germline V gene, CDR1 is MNHEY and CDR2 is SMNVEV (reference sequence). V shed 6 bases, J shed 6 bases, and the junction held 3 bases outside the gene matches. The CDR3 sequence is 15 residues long. The CDR3 bases are TGTGCCAGCAGCTGGACTAGCGGGGGGGGCAATGAGCAGTTCTTC. Residues: CASSWTSGGGNEQFF.

This chain uses TRBV2 with TRBJ2-7, with TRBD1 as a possible D gene (6 bases). The germline CDR1 and CDR2 sequences are SNHLY and FYNNEI. The CDR3 sequence is 13 residues long. The CDR3 protein is CTNSGRGLYEQYF. CDR3 in DNA: TGTACCAACAGTGGCAGGGGTTTGTACGAGCAGTACTTC. Based on the CDR3 plus reference TRBV2 and TRBJ2-7, the full variable domain is EPEVTQTPSHQVTQMGQEVILRCVPISNHLYFYWYRQILGQKVEFLVSFYNNEISEKSEIFDDQFSVERPDGSNFTLKIRSTKLEDSAMYFCTNSGRGLYEQYFGPGTRLTVT.

This clone was found once. The chain joins TRBV19 to TRBJ2-5; 9 bases are a match to TRBD1. Germline assignment: CDR1 LNHDA and CDR2 SQIVND (reference sequence). The CDR3 is made up of 14 amino acids. After removal of 6 bases from V and 2 bases from J, the junction contained 4 bases not matched to a gene. CDR3 nucleotides: TGTGCCAGTAGGGGGACAGGGCGGCAAGAGACCCAGTACTTC. Translated, it gives CASRGTGRQETQYF.